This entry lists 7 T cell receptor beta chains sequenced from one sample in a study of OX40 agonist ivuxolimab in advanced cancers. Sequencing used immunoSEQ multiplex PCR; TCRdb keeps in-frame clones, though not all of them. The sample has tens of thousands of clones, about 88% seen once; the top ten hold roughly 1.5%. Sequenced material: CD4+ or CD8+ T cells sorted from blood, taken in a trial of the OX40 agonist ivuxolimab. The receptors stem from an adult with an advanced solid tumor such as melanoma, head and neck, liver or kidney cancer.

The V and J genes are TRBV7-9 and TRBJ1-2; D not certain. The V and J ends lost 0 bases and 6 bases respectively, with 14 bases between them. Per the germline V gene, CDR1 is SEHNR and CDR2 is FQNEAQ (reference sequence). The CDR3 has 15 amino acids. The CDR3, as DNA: TGTGCCAGCAGCTTAGCTTGGAGTGCCGGAAATGGCTACACCTTC. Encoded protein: CASSLAWSAGNGYTF.

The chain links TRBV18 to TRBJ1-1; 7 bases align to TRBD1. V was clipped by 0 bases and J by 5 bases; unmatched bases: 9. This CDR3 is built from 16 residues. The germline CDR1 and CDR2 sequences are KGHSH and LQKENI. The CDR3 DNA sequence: TGTGCCAGCTCACCACCGGACAGGCGAGTGGGTACTGAAGCTTTCTTT. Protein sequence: CASSPPDRRVGTEAFF.

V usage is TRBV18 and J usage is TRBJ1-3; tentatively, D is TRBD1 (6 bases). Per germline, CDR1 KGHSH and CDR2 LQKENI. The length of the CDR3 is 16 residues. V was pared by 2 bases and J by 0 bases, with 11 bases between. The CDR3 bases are TGTGCCAGCTCACCAACCAGGGGCGCCTCTGGAAACACCATATATTTT. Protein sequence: CASSPTRGASGNTIYF.

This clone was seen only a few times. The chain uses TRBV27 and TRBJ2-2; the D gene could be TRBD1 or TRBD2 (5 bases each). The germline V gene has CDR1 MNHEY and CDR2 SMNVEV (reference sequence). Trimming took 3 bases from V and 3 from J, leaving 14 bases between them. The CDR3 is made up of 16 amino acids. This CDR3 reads CASSFAAGSYTGELFF. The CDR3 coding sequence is TGTGCCAGCAGTTTCGCGGCAGGGAGTTACACCGGGGAGCTGTTTTTT.

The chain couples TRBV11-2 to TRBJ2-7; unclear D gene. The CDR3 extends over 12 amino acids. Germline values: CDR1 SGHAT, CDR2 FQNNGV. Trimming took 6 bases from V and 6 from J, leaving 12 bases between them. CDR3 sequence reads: CASSAGFGEQYF. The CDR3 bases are TGTGCCAGCAGTGCCGGGTTTGGCGAGCAGTACTTC.

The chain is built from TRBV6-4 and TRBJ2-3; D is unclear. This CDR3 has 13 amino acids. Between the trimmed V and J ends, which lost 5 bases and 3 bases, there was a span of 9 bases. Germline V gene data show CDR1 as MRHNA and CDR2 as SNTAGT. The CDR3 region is CASSPRFTDTQYF. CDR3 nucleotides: TGTGCCAGCAGTCCCCGGTTTACAGATACGCAGTATTTT.

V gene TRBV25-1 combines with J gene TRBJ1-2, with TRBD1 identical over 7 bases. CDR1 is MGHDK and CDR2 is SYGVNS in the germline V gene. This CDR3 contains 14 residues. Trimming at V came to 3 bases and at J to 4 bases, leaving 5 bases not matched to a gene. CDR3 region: CASSDRQGFYGYTF. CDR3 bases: TGTGCCAGCAGTGACCGACAGGGCTTCTATGGCTACACCTTC.